The T cell receptor (beta chain) under discussion was sequenced for a study of radiotherapy plus CTLA-4 blockade in lung cancer (dated by TCRdb to the late 2010s). A note on the overall study: Objective responses were observed in roughly a sixth of enrolled patients, and disease control was achieved in about 32%.

The study tested focal radiation therapy combined with CTLA-4 blockade (ipilimumab) in patients with chemo-refractory metastatic non-small-cell lung cancer. V ends up 3 bases short and J 0 bases short, with an unmatched junction base count of 2. The CDR3 has 16 amino acids, counting the end cysteine and phenylalanine. Of all the DNA, just the CDR3 is kept, 48 bases in frame from base 1. The germline V gene specifies SGHRS as CDR1 and YFSETQ as CDR2. Library creation used the immunoSEQ multiplex PCR assay. TCRdb carries this immuneACCESS record with in-frame sequences only. Its versions omit some clonotypes, under half of them owing to an unresolved V gene in the studies checked, with the rest unexplained. For this sample the table gives some 25,000 clones, of which about 71% were detected only once. The top ten clonotypes cover less than 3.5% of the sample. This clone was counted a single time. Its antigen specificity is not known. No per-base quality is available; no much larger clone lies one base away.

Beyond this particular receptor, the publication reports: The strongest predictors of response were reported to be early dynamic shifts in blood T cell clones along with a rise in serum interferon-beta following radiation. After treatment with radiotherapy and ipilimumab, TCR clones that came from tumors expanded in the peripheral blood.

The V gene is TRBV5-1 and the J gene is TRBJ2-7, and 14 junction bases match TRBD2. The material was peripheral blood, obtained from a patient treated with radiotherapy plus ipilimumab. The sequence derives from a human donor with non-small cell lung cancer whose response to radiotherapy plus ipilimumab could not be evaluated. The CDR3 protein sequence reads: CASSWGTSGSSYEQYF. The nucleotide sequence reads as follows: TGCGCCAGCAGCTGGGGGACTAGCGGGAGCTCCTACGAGCAGTACTTC.